This T cell receptor beta chain was sequenced in a study of blood T cell repertoires in COVID-19. About the research overall: T cells, B-cell-depleted T cells, or PBMCs provided the cDNA or gDNA that served as material.

On this clone: Compared with germline, one end of the junction differs, possibly owing to a read error.

Germline loops: CDR1 KGHSH, CDR2 LQKENI. This CDR3 comprises 16 residues. As originally analysed: Amplified reference gene primers provided the basis for estimating nucleated cell counts. The protocol was immunoSEQ multiplex PCR, while the TCRdb copy is restricted to in-frame clones and leaves out a portion. V, J and clone size were drawn from that table, and D and trimming were deduced from the DNA. Found here are 200,000 to 250,000 clones, 90% of them singletons; the top ten hold approximately 2.4%. The chain joins TRBV18 to TRBJ2-7; 10 nucleotides agree with TRBD2. The TCR sequence derives from a man in his thirties or forties with COVID-19, enrolled during active disease. The sample was peripheral blood. CDR3 region: CPTLGLAGVRRSTEDF. The DNA for the CDR3 is TGTCCTACCCTAGGGCTAGCGGGAGTAAGACGCTCTACCGAGGACTTC.